Listed below are T cell receptor beta chains from one sample, sequenced in a study of regulatory T cells in long-lasting Graves disease. TCRdb used MiXCR to reprocess the multiplex PCR reads, holding one entry per CDR3 protein. The sample lists 450,000 to 650,000 distinct CDR3 sequences; approximately 16% were seen once. The data also belong to a second study, concerning T cells in Graves' hyperthyroidism and ophthalmopathy.

The specimen comprised peripheral blood mononuclear cells (PBMCs), sampled at new diagnosis, from a patient treated with antithyroid drugs. These receptors originate from a woman aged 40-65 years with Graves disease. The CDR3 runs from the conserved cysteine through the conserved F or W. D genes are given only for firm matches. Rows give clone size only sometimes, using once, few, many, or a class for an expanded clone.

j_gene | abundance | d_gene | v_gene | len | CDR3aa | CDR3nt
TRBJ2-7 | many | TRBD1 | TRBV28 | 15 | CASRSAGTGNYEQYF | TGTGCCAGCAGATCTGCCGGGACAGGGAACTACGAGCAGTACTTC
TRBJ2-5 | few | - | TRBV5-1 | 12 | CASSGTKETQYF | TGCGCCAGCAGCGGGACCAAAGAGACCCAGTACTTC
TRBJ2-6 | few | - | TRBV19 | 14 | CASFSGAGANVLTF | TGTGCCAGTTTCTCCGGGGCTGGGGCCAACGTCCTGACTTTC
TRBJ2-5 | - | - | TRBV14 | 14 | CASSQFVLQETQYF | TGTGCCAGCAGCCAATTTGTGCTCCAAGAGACCCAGTACTTC
TRBJ2-3 | - | - | TRBV2 | 16 | CASSDDQTHSTDTQYF | TGTGCCAGCAGTGACGACCAGACACACAGCACAGATACGCAGTATTTT
TRBJ1-4 | many | - | TRBV3-1 | 16 | CASSQVRDTTNEKLFF | TGTGCCAGCAGCCAAGTGCGGGACACAACTAATGAAAAACTGTTTTTT
TRBJ1-1 | many | - | TRBV11-2 | 14 | CASRKGPLNTEAFF | TGTGCCAGCAGAAAGGGGCCACTGAACACTGAAGCTTTCTTT
TRBJ2-7 | many | TRBD2 | TRBV7-2 | 14 | CASSPGLAGYEQYF | TGTGCCAGCAGCCCTGGACTAGCGGGGTATGAGCAGTACTTC
TRBJ1-1 | few | - | TRBV11-2 | 14 | CASSPRVGLTEAFF | TGTGCCAGCAGCCCCCGTGTCGGACTGACTGAAGCTTTCTTT
TRBJ1-1 | many | - | TRBV5-1 | 13 | CASSATGRGEAFF | TGCGCCAGCAGCGCCACGGGACGGGGTGAAGCTTTCTTT
TRBJ2-7 | many | TRBD1 | TRBV11-2 | 17 | CASSFHYTGTGEYEQYF | TGTGCCAGCAGCTTTCATTACACCGGGACAGGGGAGTACGAGCAGTACTTC
TRBJ1-3 | - | - | TRBV18 | 15 | CASSPTHDSLNTIYF | TGTGCCAGCTCACCTACGCACGACTCCTTAAACACCATATATTTT
TRBJ1-2 | - | - | TRBV2 | 15 | CANLNPREANYGYTF | TGTGCCAACCTAAACCCCCGGGAGGCTAACTATGGCTACACCTTC
TRBJ2-5 | - | - | TRBV19 | 12 | CASSNSQETQYF | TGTGCCAGTAGTAACAGTCAAGAGACCCAGTACTTC
TRBJ1-2 | few | - | TRBV7-3 | 15 | CASSLTAGGAGGYTF | TGTGCCAGCAGCTTAACAGCTGGGGGCGCAGGTGGCTACACCTTC
TRBJ2-7 | many | TRBD2 | TRBV20-1 | 15 | CSASGAGGRSYEQYF | TGCAGTGCTTCGGGCGCGGGGGGCCGATCCTACGAGCAGTACTTC
TRBJ2-5 | - | - | TRBV2 | 12 | CASSDGAGTQYF | TGTGCCAGCAGTGACGGAGCAGGGACCCAGTACTTC
TRBJ1-1 | - | TRBD1 | TRBV28 | 14 | CASSPTGATTEAFF | TGTGCCAGCAGCCCGACAGGGGCGACCACTGAAGCTTTCTTT
TRBJ2-7 | - | - | TRBV7-3 | 16 | CASSLVSSAGYYEQYF | TGTGCCAGCAGCTTAGTGTCCTCGGCGGGGTACTACGAGCAGTACTTC
TRBJ2-2 | many | TRBD1 | TRBV3-1 | 16 | CASSAYRDRATGELFF | TGTGCCAGCAGCGCCTACCGGGACAGGGCAACCGGGGAGCTGTTTTTT
TRBJ2-5 | once | TRBD2 | TRBV19 | 14 | CASSMGLAGGLQYF | TGTGCCAGTAGTATGGGACTAGCGGGGGGCCTACAGTACTTC
TRBJ2-1 | many | - | TRBV5-1 | 15 | CASSLERTLNNEQFF | TGCGCCAGCAGCTTGGAACGGACACTTAACAATGAGCAGTTCTTC
TRBJ2-7 | - | TRBD1 | TRBV9 | 15 | CASSAQDRGSYEQYF | TGTGCCAGCAGCGCCCAGGACAGGGGATCCTACGAGCAGTACTTC
TRBJ1-3 | many | - | TRBV6-1 | 16 | CASSEFQGLSGNTIYF | TGTGCCAGCAGTGAATTTCAGGGACTCTCTGGAAACACCATATATTTT
TRBJ1-2 | - | - | TRBV12-3/TRBV12-4 | 12 | CASSQEGNGYTF | TGTGCCAGCAGCCAAGAGGGAAACGGCTACACCTTC
TRBJ2-1 | few | - | TRBV5-1 | 14 | CASSLAPPGDEQFF | TGCGCCAGCAGCTTGGCTCCCCCAGGCGATGAGCAGTTCTTC
TRBJ2-1 | many | - | TRBV6-2/TRBV6-3 | 13 | CASSYPVSNEQFF | TGTGCCAGCAGTTACCCAGTGAGCAATGAGCAGTTCTTC
TRBJ2-7 | many | - | TRBV20-1 | 15 | CSARDMGLSYYEQYF | TGCAGTGCTAGAGATATGGGACTTTCTTACTACGAGCAGTACTTC
TRBJ2-5 | - | TRBD1 | TRBV18 | 15 | CASSSRGQGGETQYF | TGTGCCAGCTCATCCAGGGGACAGGGAGGAGAGACCCAGTACTTC
TRBJ2-1 | many | - | TRBV20-1 | 12 | CSASAGDNEQFF | TGCAGTGCTAGTGCCGGGGACAATGAGCAGTTCTTC
TRBJ2-2 | - | TRBD2 | TRBV5-4 | 15 | CASNMGTSGSGELFF | TGTGCCAGCAACATGGGGACTAGCGGATCCGGGGAGCTGTTTTTT
TRBJ2-1 | - | - | TRBV7-2 | 16 | CASSLVGAGIYNEQFF | TGTGCCAGCAGCTTAGTGGGGGCAGGGATATACAATGAGCAGTTCTTC
TRBJ2-3 | many | TRBD2 | TRBV20-1 | 16 | CSAIPDSGDHIHTQYF | TGCAGTGCCATTCCCGATAGCGGGGACCACATACATACGCAGTATTTT
TRBJ1-6 | few | TRBD1 | TRBV12-3/TRBV12-4 | 14 | CASGQESYNSPLHF | TGTGCCAGCGGACAGGAGTCCTATAATTCACCCCTCCACTTT
TRBJ2-2 | - | - | TRBV6-1 | 17 | CASAAVAGQTNTGELFF | TGTGCCAGCGCGGCTGTCGCGGGACAGACTAACACCGGGGAGCTGTTTTTT
TRBJ2-4 | few | TRBD1 | TRBV9 | 14 | CASSAGQGKNIQYF | TGTGCCAGCAGCGCTGGACAGGGCAAAAACATTCAGTACTTC
TRBJ1-1 | many | - | TRBV11-3 | 14 | CASSLGVGTREAFF | TGTGCCAGCAGCTTAGGGGTGGGGACCCGTGAAGCTTTCTTT
TRBJ1-5 | few | - | TRBV19 | 16 | CASSPRPGTPHQPQHF | TGTGCCAGTAGTCCCAGGCCCGGGACACCCCATCAGCCCCAGCATTTT
TRBJ2-7 | many | - | TRBV5-1 | 14 | CASSLDVGVQAYYF | TGCGCCAGCAGCCTAGATGTAGGGGTCCAGGCTTATTACTTC
TRBJ1-2 | once | - | TRBV4-1 | 13 | CASSRGQAYGYTF | TGCGCCAGCAGCCGGGGCCAAGCGTATGGCTACACCTTC
TRBJ2-2 | many | - | TRBV28 | 15 | CASSSQGRGTGELFF | TGTGCCAGCAGCTCACAGGGAAGAGGCACCGGGGAGCTGTTTTTT
TRBJ2-7 | once | - | TRBV11-3 | 13 | CASMVSGSYEQYF | TGTGCCAGCATGGTATCAGGGTCCTACGAGCAGTACTTC
TRBJ1-6 | few | - | TRBV2 | 17 | CASSNPTEMYYNSPLHF | TGTGCCAGCAGTAACCCCACAGAGATGTACTATAATTCACCCCTCCACTTT
TRBJ2-1 | once | TRBD1 | TRBV27 | 13 | CASSTGQGGEQFF | TGTGCCAGCAGTACAGGACAGGGGGGCGAGCAGTTCTTC
TRBJ2-3 | - | - | TRBV5-1 | 15 | CASSLGAGPTDTQYF | TGCGCCAGCAGCTTGGGGGCGGGACCCACAGATACGCAGTATTTT
TRBJ1-5 | few | TRBD1 | TRBV18 | 17 | CASSALKGQGRVLPQHF | TGTGCCAGCTCAGCCTTAAAGGGACAGGGAAGGGTACTGCCCCAGCATTTT
TRBJ1-6 | - | - | TRBV19 | 15 | CASSPTGTLGSPLHF | TGTGCCAGTAGTCCAACCGGGACCCTTGGGTCACCCCTCCACTTT
TRBJ2-7 | many | - | TRBV3-1 | 14 | CASSLIGGNDEQYF | TGTGCCAGCAGCCTAATCGGAGGGAACGACGAGCAGTACTTC
TRBJ2-3 | - | - | TRBV5-1 | 17 | CASSLRSQGKLIDTQYF | TGTGCCAGCAGCTTAAGGTCCCAGGGGAAGCTGATAGATACGCAGTATTTT
TRBJ2-7 | many | - | TRBV20-1 | 15 | CSARLPGREAYEQYF | TGCAGTGCTAGACTTCCGGGACGCGAGGCCTACGAGCAGTACTTC
TRBJ1-5 | few | - | TRBV7-9 | 14 | CASSLKGTNQPQHF | TGTGCCAGCAGCTTAAAAGGTACCAATCAGCCCCAGCATTTT
TRBJ1-3 | many | - | TRBV6-1 | 12 | CASLSSGNTIYF | TGTGCCAGTCTAAGCTCTGGAAACACCATATATTTT
TRBJ2-3 | many | TRBD2 | TRBV3-1 | 16 | CASSQEGRGTRNTQYF | TGTGCCAGCAGCCAAGAAGGGCGGGGGACCAGAAATACGCAGTATTTT
TRBJ2-7 | few | TRBD1 | TRBV5-1 | 15 | CASRKGTGGPYEQYF | TGCGCCAGCAGAAAAGGGACAGGGGGTCCCTACGAGCAGTACTTC
TRBJ1-1 | many | - | TRBV6-1 | 13 | CASMERSYTEAFF | TGTGCCAGCATGGAACGGTCCTACACTGAAGCTTTCTTT